Below, 14 T cell receptor beta chains from the same sample are listed, as sequenced in a study of OX40 agonist ivuxolimab in advanced cancers. Sequencing used immunoSEQ multiplex PCR; TCRdb keeps in-frame clones, though not all of them. Of around 88,000 clones in the sample, about 90% were seen once. The sample consisted of CD4+ or CD8+ T cells sorted from blood, taken in a trial of the OX40 agonist ivuxolimab. The origin of the receptors is an adult with an advanced solid tumor such as melanoma, head and neck, liver or kidney cancer.

The chain links TRBV18 to TRBJ2-3; D possibly corresponds to TRBD2 (5 bases). Germline V gene sequence: CDR1 KGHSH, CDR2 LQKENI. Trimming cost V 4 bases and J 1 base, with 15 bases left between them. The CDR3 is made up of 16 amino acids. CDR3 sequence: CASSLGKLRGTDTQYF. In DNA, the CDR3 is TGTGCCAGCTCACTCGGGAAACTAAGGGGCACAGATACGCAGTATTTT. Looking up the rest from reference TRBV18 and TRBJ2-3 gives the full variable domain: NAGVMQNPRHLVRRRGQEARLRCSPMKGHSHVYWYRQLPEEGLKFMVYLQKENIIDESGMPKERFSAEFPKEGPSILRIQQVVRGDSAAYFCASSLGKLRGTDTQYFGPGTRLTVL.

The CDR3 region has the DNA TGCGCCAGCAGCTTGGGACAGGGGAGCTCCTACGAGCAGTACTTC. It is translated as CASSLGQGSSYEQYF. The V gene is TRBV5-1, the J gene TRBJ2-7, with 8 bases aligning to TRBD1. V dropped 0 bases and J dropped 0; count of bases not matched to a gene: 2. Germline CDR1 reads SGHRS; CDR2 reads YFSETQ. This CDR3 region has 15 residues.

The V call is TRBV30, the J call TRBJ2-7; TRBD1 is a possible D gene (5 bases). Germline V gene sequence: CDR1 GTSNPN, CDR2 SVGIG (reference sequence). With 4 bases removed from V and 2 bases from J, the gap between germline ends came to 12 bases. The CDR3 sequence is 13 residues long. This CDR3 is CAWNRDSPYEQYF. The CDR3 coding sequence is TGTGCCTGGAATCGAGACAGCCCCTACGAGCAGTACTTC. The full variable domain, with the rest looked up from reference TRBV30 and TRBJ2-7, is SQTIHQWPATLVQPVGSPLSLECTVEGTSNPNLYWYRQAAGRGLQLLFYSVGIGQISSEVPQNLSASRPQDRQFILSSKKLLLSDSGFYLCAWNRDSPYEQYFGPGTRLTVT.

The rearrangement joins TRBV10-3 to TRBJ2-7; 9 bases match TRBD1. Germline lookup yields CDR1 ENHRY and CDR2 SYGVKD. The V segment lost 6 bases and the J segment 5 bases; nucleotides outside the gene matches: 8. The CDR3 is 14 residues long. The CDR3 nucleotides are TGTGCCATCAGCTTGGGACAGGGACTTGACGAGCAGTACTTC. Its protein product is CAISLGQGLDEQYF.

The V gene is TRBV9, the J gene TRBJ2-1; D perhaps matches TRBD2 (6 bases). The CDR3 has 14 amino acids. The germline CDR1 and CDR2 sequences are SGDLS and YYNGEE. The V end was cut by 6 bases, the J end by 4 bases, with 14 bases between. The CDR3, as DNA: TGTGCCAGCAACAAAGGCGGAGGGTACAATGAGCAGTTCTTC. It translates to CASNKGGGYNEQFF.

The rearrangement joins TRBV7-2 to TRBJ1-1, with TRBD1 identical over 9 bases. Germline V gives CDR1 SGHTA, CDR2 FQGNSA. The CDR3 length is 16 residues. Germline trimming cut 1 base from V and 5 bases from J; bases unmatched to any gene: 8. This CDR3 is CASSLVPDRGRTEAFF. The CDR3 DNA sequence: TGTGCCAGCAGCTTAGTCCCGGACAGGGGAAGGACTGAAGCTTTCTTT.

CDR3 sequence reads: CASSQDGSTYEQYF. Here the CDR3 DNA reads TGCGCCAGCAGCCAAGATGGATCAACCTACGAGCAGTACTTC. V gene TRBV4-1 combines with J gene TRBJ2-7; no reliable D call. CDR1 and CDR2 (germline): MGHRA, YSYEKL. The CDR3 has 14 amino acids. Trimming cost V 0 bases and J 2 bases, with 8 bases left between them.

The rearrangement joins TRBV5-4 to TRBJ2-1; a weak D match, TRBD2 (6 bases). V was pared by 4 bases and J by 0 bases, with 14 bases between. Germline V CDR1 and CDR2: SGHNT, YYREEE (reference sequence). This CDR3 is built from 16 residues. CDR3 DNA: TGTGCCAGCAGCCTTGGACTACCGAGCTCCTACAATGAGCAGTTCTTC. Protein product: CASSLGLPSSYNEQFF.

In DNA, the CDR3 is TGTGCCAGCAGCCCCACAGGGGGCGGATCTCCTACGCAGTATTTT. Its protein product is CASSPTGGGSPTQYF. The chain couples TRBV7-6 to TRBJ2-3, with 9 positions matching TRBD1. CDR3 length equals 15 residues. Germline CDR1 is SGHVS and CDR2 is FNYEAQ. Trimming took 5 bases from V and 8 from J; bases not matched to a gene: 11.

The rearrangement joins TRBV2 to TRBJ2-5; no definite D call. Germline V gene data show CDR1 as SNHLY and CDR2 as FYNNEI. Between the trimmed V and J ends, which lost 3 bases and 0 bases, there was a span of 11 bases. This CDR3 has 15 amino acids. The CDR3 spells CASSDQRRYQETQYF. CDR3 in DNA: TGTGCCAGCAGTGATCAGCGCCGGTACCAAGAGACCCAGTACTTC.

The rearrangement links TRBV14 to TRBJ2-3; D ambiguous. V gave up 1 base and J gave up 6 bases, with 11 bases separating them. From germline, CDR1 is SGHDN and CDR2 FVKESK. This CDR3 comprises 14 residues. In DNA, the CDR3 is TGTGCCAGCAGCCAAGGCTATCCGCTGGATACGCAGTATTTT. This codes for CASSQGYPLDTQYF.

V is TRBV6-5 and J is TRBJ2-3; perhaps D is TRBD1 or TRBD2 (5 bases each). Per the germline V gene, CDR1 is MNHEY and CDR2 is SVGAGI. This CDR3 has 15 amino acids. The V gene lost 0 bases and the J gene lost 3 bases, with 10 bases spanning the gap. The CDR3: CASSYSQGRTDTQYF. For the CDR3, the DNA is TGTGCCAGCAGTTACTCTCAGGGACGGACAGATACGCAGTATTTT.

The rearrangement links TRBV2 to TRBJ2-2, with 9 bases aligning to TRBD2. The germline CDR1 and CDR2 sequences are SNHLY and FYNNEI. This CDR3 spans 16 amino acids. After removal of 3 bases from V and 1 base from J, the junction contained 3 bases not matched to a gene. CDR3 region: CASSEPLAGNTGELFF. The CDR3, as DNA: TGTGCCAGCAGTGAGCCACTAGCGGGGAACACCGGGGAGCTGTTTTTT.

This chain uses TRBV18 with TRBJ2-5; TRBD2 matches at 8 bases. From germline, CDR1 is KGHSH and CDR2 LQKENI. J was trimmed by 6 bases and V by 3 bases; bases with no gene match: 12. CDR3 length equals 16 residues. The CDR3 sequence is CASSPPGGGSGKTQYF. The DNA for the CDR3 is TGTGCCAGCTCACCCCCCGGGGGGGGATCGGGAAAGACCCAGTACTTC.